What follows are 11 T cell receptor beta chains derived from one specimen sequenced in a study of response to subunit inactivated influenza vaccine. From the RT-PCR reads, TCRdb called clonotypes with MiXCR, one entry per CDR3 protein. The sample includes about 170,000 distinct CDR3 sequences, around a tenth of them seen just once. This sample comprised CD8+ T cells sorted from PBMCs, obtained around 25 months after vaccination. The origin of the receptors is a man aged 50 to 69 who received an inactivated influenza vaccine.

This clonotype has ten or more counts. V is TRBV5-1 and J is TRBJ2-7; 8 bases align to TRBD1. The CDR3 length is 16 residues. Germline-derived CDR1 and CDR2 are SGHRS and YFSETQ. Germline trimming cut 3 bases from V and 0 bases from J; bases unmatched to any gene: 8. CDR3 amino acids: CASSSAGTGLSYEQYF. For the CDR3, the DNA is TGCGCCAGCAGCTCCGCAGGGACAGGCCTCTCCTACGAGCAGTACTTC.

This clonotype was detected a few times. The genes are TRBV28 and TRBJ2-1, with TRBD1 as a possible D gene (6 bases). The V and J ends lost 6 bases and 0 bases respectively, with 12 bases between them. CDR3 size: 15 residues. Looked up from germline, CDR1 is MDHEN and CDR2 is SYDVKM. The CDR3 DNA is TGTGCCAGCAGAGTAGACAGGAGCTCCTACAATGAGCAGTTCTTC. This translates into CASRVDRSSYNEQFF.

This clonotype appeared many times. V is TRBV2 and J is TRBJ2-7; D unclear. V lost 11 bases and J lost 2, with 10 bases in between. From germline, CDR1 is SNHLY and CDR2 FYNNEI. The CDR3 is made up of 11 amino acids. The CDR3 DNA is TGTGCCTCGGGCACTACCTACGAGCAGTACTTC. It codes for CASGTTYEQYF. The full variable domain, rest sourced from reference TRBV2 and TRBJ2-7, is EPEVTQTPSHQVTQMGQEVILRCVPISNHLYFYWYRQILGQKVEFLVSFYNNEISEKSEIFDDQFSVERPDGSNFTLKIRSTKLEDSAMYFCASGTTYEQYFGPGTRLTVT.

The chain carries TRBV2 and TRBJ1-3; 11 positions agree with TRBD1. This CDR3 has 15 residues. V gave up 11 bases and J gave up 0 bases; unmatched junction bases: 6. The germline CDR1 and CDR2 sequences are SNHLY and FYNNEI. This CDR3 reads CALLGQGGSGNTIYF. The CDR3 region has the DNA TGTGCCTTACTGGGACAGGGGGGCTCTGGAAACACCATATATTTT.

CDR3 region: CASSLDGTRKTEAFF. CDR3 coding DNA: TGTGCCAGCAGTTTAGACGGGACACGAAAAACTGAAGCTTTCTTT. This chain links TRBV12-3 or TRBV12-4 with TRBJ1-1; possible D gene TRBD1, 6 bases. The CDR3 is 15 residues long. The V end lost 1 base, the J end lost 5 bases, and 14 bases lay between the germline ends.

The chain employs TRBV15 and TRBJ2-2; TRBD1 matches at 7 bases. The CDR3 is made up of 15 amino acids. Germline assignment: CDR1 LNHNV and CDR2 YYDKDF (reference sequence). The V segment lost 2 bases and the J segment 2 bases; nucleotides outside the gene matches: 2. As DNA, the CDR3 is TGTGCCACCAGCAGATGGGACAGTAACACCGGGGAGCTGTTTTTT. It codes for CATSRWDSNTGELFF.

This clonotype has a handful of counts. J is TRBJ2-5 and V is TRBV12-3 or TRBV12-4, with TRBD1 matching over 7 bases. Unmatched junction bases numbered 11, after V lost 3 bases and J lost 4 bases. The CDR3 is 16 amino acids. The CDR3 loop is CASSLVFRGPLETQYF. The CDR3 DNA is TGTGCCAGCAGTTTGGTATTTAGGGGGCCGCTAGAGACCCAGTACTTC.

This chain uses TRBV29-1 with TRBJ1-1; TRBD1 matches at 8 bases. The CDR3 loop spans 14 amino acids. In germline, CDR1 is SQVTM, CDR2 ANQGSEA. Unmatched junction bases numbered 5, after V lost 1 base and J lost 4 bases. The CDR3 DNA reads TGCAGCGTTGAAGGCAGGGGGCTGGGCACTGAAGCTTTCTTT. It is translated as CSVEGRGLGTEAFF.

The rearrangement links TRBV6-5 to TRBJ2-1, with D possibly matching TRBD2 (5 bases). The V and J ends lost 2 bases and 6 bases respectively, with 8 bases between them. Per the germline V gene, CDR1 is MNHEY and CDR2 is SVGAGI. The CDR3 is 13 amino acids. The CDR3 region is CASSYGRGNEQFF. Written as DNA, the CDR3 is TGTGCCAGCAGTTACGGCCGGGGCAATGAGCAGTTCTTC.

This clonotype was recorded a few times. V gene TRBV27 combines with J gene TRBJ2-1, with 8 bases matching TRBD1. After removal of 0 bases from V and 7 bases from J, the junction contained 5 bases not matched to a gene. The CDR3 extends over 15 amino acids. Germline lookup yields CDR1 MNHEY and CDR2 SMNVEV (reference sequence). The CDR3 DNA is TGTGCCAGCAGTTTATCACAGGGGGATGGAAATGAGCAGTTCTTC. This codes for CASSLSQGDGNEQFF.

This clonotype came up many times. The J gene is TRBJ1-5, the V gene TRBV6-5; no reliable D call. CDR1 is MNHEY, CDR2 SVGAGI, per germline. CDR3 length equals 13 residues. V lost 2 bases, J lost 2 bases, and 4 bases lay in between. CDR3 region: CASSYDGNQPQHF. Here the CDR3 DNA reads TGTGCCAGCAGTTACGACGGCAATCAGCCCCAGCATTTT.